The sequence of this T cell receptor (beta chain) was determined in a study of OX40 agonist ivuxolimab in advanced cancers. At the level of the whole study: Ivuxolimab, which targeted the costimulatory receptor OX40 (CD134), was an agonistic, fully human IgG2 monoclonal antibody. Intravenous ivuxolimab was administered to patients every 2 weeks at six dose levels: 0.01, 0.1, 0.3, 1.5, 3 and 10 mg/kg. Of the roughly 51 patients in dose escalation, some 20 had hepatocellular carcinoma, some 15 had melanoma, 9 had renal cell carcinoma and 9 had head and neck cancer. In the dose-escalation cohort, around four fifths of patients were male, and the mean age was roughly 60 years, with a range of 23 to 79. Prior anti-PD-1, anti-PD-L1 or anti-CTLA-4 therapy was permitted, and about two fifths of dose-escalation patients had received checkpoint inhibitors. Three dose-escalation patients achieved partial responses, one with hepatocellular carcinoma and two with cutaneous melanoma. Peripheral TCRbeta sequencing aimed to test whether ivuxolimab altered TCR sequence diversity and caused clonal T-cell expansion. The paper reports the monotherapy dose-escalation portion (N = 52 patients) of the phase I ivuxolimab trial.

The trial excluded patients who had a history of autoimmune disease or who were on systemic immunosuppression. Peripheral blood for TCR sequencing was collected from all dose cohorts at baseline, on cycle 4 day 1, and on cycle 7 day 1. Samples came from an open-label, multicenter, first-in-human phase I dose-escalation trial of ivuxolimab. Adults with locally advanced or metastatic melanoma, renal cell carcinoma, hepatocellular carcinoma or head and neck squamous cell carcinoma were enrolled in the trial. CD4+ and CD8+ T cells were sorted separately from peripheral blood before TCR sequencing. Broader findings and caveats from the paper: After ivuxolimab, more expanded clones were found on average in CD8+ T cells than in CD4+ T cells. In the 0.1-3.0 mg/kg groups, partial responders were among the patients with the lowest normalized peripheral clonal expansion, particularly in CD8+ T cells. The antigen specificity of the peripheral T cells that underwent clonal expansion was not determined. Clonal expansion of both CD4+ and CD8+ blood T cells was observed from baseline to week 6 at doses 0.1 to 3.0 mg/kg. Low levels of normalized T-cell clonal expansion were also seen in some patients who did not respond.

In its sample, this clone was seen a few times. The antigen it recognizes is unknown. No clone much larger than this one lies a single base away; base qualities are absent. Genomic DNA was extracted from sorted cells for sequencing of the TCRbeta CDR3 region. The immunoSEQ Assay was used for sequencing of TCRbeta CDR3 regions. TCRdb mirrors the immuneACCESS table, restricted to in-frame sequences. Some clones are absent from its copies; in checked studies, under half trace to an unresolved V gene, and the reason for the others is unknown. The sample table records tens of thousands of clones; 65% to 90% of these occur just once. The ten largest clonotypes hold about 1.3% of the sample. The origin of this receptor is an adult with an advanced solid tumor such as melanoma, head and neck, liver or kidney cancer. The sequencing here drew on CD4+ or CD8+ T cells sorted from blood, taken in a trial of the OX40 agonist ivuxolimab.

The CDR3 loop reads CSGAGPSVTETQYF. The nucleotide sequence is given as TGCAGCGGGGCAGGTCCCTCAGTCACAGAGACCCAGTACTTC. In this chain, TRBV29-1 is recombined with TRBJ2-5; no D gene is confidently identified. V sheds 7 bases and J sheds 4 bases, leaving 19 bases between their ends. The germline V gene encodes CDR1 SQVTM and CDR2 ANQGSEA. The CDR3 runs 14 amino acids, cysteine and phenylalanine included. The sequence is cut down to CDR3 DNA, 42 bases in frame from base 1.